This T cell receptor (beta chain) originates from a study of radiation and T cells in renal cell carcinoma. Per germline, CDR1 ENHRY and CDR2 SYGVKD. The CDR3 has 12 residues. V was cut by 4 bases and J by 3 bases, with 6 bases left in between. The protocol was immunoSEQ multiplex PCR, while the TCRdb copy is restricted to in-frame clones and leaves out a portion. Of about 90,000 clones in the sample, over 80% are singletons; the top ten hold approximately 8.8%. This clone was found a few times. Time point indicated: blood 4 weeks post-SBRT, at nephrectomy. The treatment: 15 Gy SBRT to primary tumor, nephrectomy 4 weeks later.

The rearrangement uses TRBV10-3 and TRBJ1-1, with no clear D. Sequencing was performed on blood, taken from a patient whose treatment included radiotherapy and nephrectomy. The clonotype comes from a man aged 45-65 years with renal cell carcinoma. DNA for the CDR3: TGTGCCATCAGTGGGGGTTACACTGAAGCTTTCTTT. This sequence encodes CAISGGYTEAFF.